This is a list of T cell receptor beta chains from one sample in a study of T cell responses to AZD1222 COVID-19 vaccine. Only in-frame clones appear in the TCRdb table, and some are missing; sequencing was by immunoSEQ multiplex PCR. Among 130,000 or so clones listed, roughly 90% were seen once. This specimen consisted of peripheral blood, obtained on day 0 of AZD1222 vaccination. These receptors were obtained from an adult in good health. Each CDR3 is given with its conserved first and last residue. D genes are given only for firm matches. A clone size is listed for some rows: how often the clone was seen (once, few, many), or a class if it is expanded.

CDR3nt	CDR3aa	j_gene	v_gene	d_gene	len	abundance
TGTGCCAGCAGCTTGGTGGGAGGTGAAGCTTTCTTT	CASSLVGGEAFF	TRBJ1-1	TRBV5-4	.	12	.
TGTGCCTGGAGTCGGACAGGGGATTCTGGGGCCAACGTCCTGACTTTC	CAWSRTGDSGANVLTF	TRBJ2-6	TRBV30	TRBD1	16	.
TGCGCCAGCAGCTTGCGAGGGGGCATGGACATTCAGTACTTC	CASSLRGGMDIQYF	TRBJ2-4	TRBV5-1	TRBD1	14	once
TGTGCCAGCAGCCAAGAAAGACAGCGCACAGATACGCAGTATTTT	CASSQERQRTDTQYF	TRBJ2-3	TRBV3-1/TRBV3-2	.	15	.
TGTGCCAGCAGTATACGGACAGGGGGGCTCGTCACTGAAGCTTTCTTT	CASSIRTGGLVTEAFF	TRBJ1-1	TRBV2	TRBD1	16	.
TGTGCCAGCAGCCTCGGACAGGGTTACGAGCAGTACTTC	CASSLGQGYEQYF	TRBJ2-7	TRBV3-1/TRBV3-2	TRBD1	13	.
TGTGCCAGCTCACCGGGACAGACTAATTCACCCCTCCACTTT	CASSPGQTNSPLHF	TRBJ1-6	TRBV18	TRBD1	14	.
TGTGCCAGGGGGGGCGGGAATAGCAATCAGCCCCAGCATTTT	CARGGGNSNQPQHF	TRBJ1-5	TRBV2	.	14	.
TGCGCCAGCAGGACAGGGATGAATAACTATGGCTACACCTTC	CASRTGMNNYGYTF	TRBJ1-2	TRBV5-1	TRBD1	14	.
TGTGCCATCAGTGTCCATGGACAGGGGGACTACGAGCAGTACTTC	CAISVHGQGDYEQYF	TRBJ2-7	TRBV10-3	TRBD1	15	.
TGTGCCAGCACCCGGGGTGGGGCCTACGAGCAGTACTTC	CASTRGGAYEQYF	TRBJ2-7	TRBV6-5	.	13	.
TGTGCCAGCAAACGGGACAGGGGGTATGAAAAACTGTTTTTT	CASKRDRGYEKLFF	TRBJ1-4	TRBV2	TRBD1	14	.
TGTGCCAGCAAAGAGCAGGGTAGTGAGAACTATGGCTACACCTTC	CASKEQGSENYGYTF	TRBJ1-2	TRBV2	.	15	.
TGTGCCAGCAGTTACAGTGGGGTAGCCGGCAACTACGAGCAGTACTTC	CASSYSGVAGNYEQYF	TRBJ2-7	TRBV6-5	.	16	few
TGTGCCAGCACCTTGGGACCGAGGGACTATGGCTACACCTTC	CASTLGPRDYGYTF	TRBJ1-2	TRBV13	.	14	.
TGTGCCAGCTCACCCGTCCAGGGCGAAGCTTTCTTT	CASSPVQGEAFF	TRBJ1-1	TRBV18	.	12	.
TGCGCCAGCGGAGAAAACAGGGGCTACACCTTC	CASGENRGYTF	TRBJ1-2	TRBV10-2	.	11	few
TGTGCCTGGAGTGTCCGTACTTCAGGGGGTGGCTACACCTTC	CAWSVRTSGGGYTF	TRBJ1-2	TRBV30	TRBD1	14	.
TGTGCCAGCACCAACGGGGCGGAGAGGTACAATGAGCAGTTCTTC	CASTNGAERYNEQFF	TRBJ2-1	TRBV6-5	.	15	.
TGTGCCAGCAGCCAATTGGGGGACCTAAGCTATGGCTACACCTTC	CASSQLGDLSYGYTF	TRBJ1-2	TRBV14	.	15	.
TGTGCCAGCTCACCCACGGACAGGGCCGGGCAAGAGACCCAGTACTTC	CASSPTDRAGQETQYF	TRBJ2-5	TRBV18	TRBD1	16	once
TGCGCCAGCAGCCAGGCAGGGACCGGAGATACGCAGTATTTT	CASSQAGTGDTQYF	TRBJ2-3	TRBV5-1	.	14	.
TGTGCCAGCAGCGGTACCGACCTGCAGCCCCAGCATTTT	CASSGTDLQPQHF	TRBJ1-5	TRBV6-5	.	13	once
TGTGCCAGCAGCTTGGGGGTTGGGGGGCCCCGGTCCTACGAGCAGTACTTC	CASSLGVGGPRSYEQYF	TRBJ2-7	TRBV5-5	.	17	.
TGTGCCAGCTCACCAGGGGACTGGGGGGCTTTCTTT	CASSPGDWGAFF	TRBJ1-1	TRBV18	.	12	.
TGCGCCAGCAGCTTGAATCCGGGTAACAACTATGGCTACACCTTC	CASSLNPGNNYGYTF	TRBJ1-2	TRBV5-1	.	15	.
TGTGCCAGCAGCCACCAATACACTGAAGCTTTCTTT	CASSHQYTEAFF	TRBJ1-1	TRBV14	.	12	.
TGTGCCAGCAGTCTGACAGGGGGTAACTATGGCTACACCTTC	CASSLTGGNYGYTF	TRBJ1-2	TRBV27	TRBD1	14	.
TGTGCCACCGGACAGGAGAACTCCTACGAGCAGTACTTC	CATGQENSYEQYF	TRBJ2-7	TRBV19	TRBD1	13	.
TGTGCCAGCAGTGTGGAGGGTTGGGCTTTCTTT	CASSVEGWAFF	TRBJ1-1	TRBV2	.	11	.
TGTGCCAGCAGCTTATTGGGGGAGTACAATGAGCAGTTCTTC	CASSLLGEYNEQFF	TRBJ2-1	TRBV7-3	.	14	.
TGTGCCAGCGGGGGCGGGAACACTGAAGCTTTCTTT	CASGGGNTEAFF	TRBJ1-1	TRBV9	.	12	.
TGTGCCAGCAGTCCCGACAGTCCGGATGGCTACACCTTC	CASSPDSPDGYTF	TRBJ1-2	TRBV6-2/TRBV6-3	.	13	.
TGTGCCAGCTCACCAAACCGGGCTACGAATTCACCCCTCCACTTT	CASSPNRATNSPLHF	TRBJ1-6	TRBV18	.	15	.
TGCGCCAGCAGGGGACAGGGGGTCAACGAGCAGTACTTC	CASRGQGVNEQYF	TRBJ2-7	TRBV5-1	TRBD1	13	once
TGTGCTAGTGGGCTCGGACACCATAGCAATCAGCCCCAGCATTTT	CASGLGHHSNQPQHF	TRBJ1-5	TRBV12-5	.	15	.
TGTGCCAGCAGTTACTCGACGGCAGGGTTAAACAATGAGCAGTTCTTC	CASSYSTAGLNNEQFF	TRBJ2-1	TRBV6-5	.	16	.
TGTGCCAGCAGTACAGGGCACGGCTACACCTTC	CASSTGHGYTF	TRBJ1-2	TRBV28	.	11	few
TGTGCCAGCAGCCACGAGGGGCCTAGCGGCAATGAGCAGTTCTTC	CASSHEGPSGNEQFF	TRBJ2-1	TRBV6-4	TRBD2	15	.
TGTGCCATCAGTGAGTCTGCCAGCTATGGCTACACCTTC	CAISESASYGYTF	TRBJ1-2	TRBV10-3	.	13	.
TGTGCCAGCAGCCCAAGGGAGACCCAGTACTTC	CASSPRETQYF	TRBJ2-5	TRBV13	.	11	.
TGTGCCACCACAGGGGACCCAAGCCCCGAGCAGTACTTC	CATTGDPSPEQYF	TRBJ2-7	TRBV6-6	TRBD1	13	.
TGTGCCATCAGTGAGACTAGCGGGAACACCGGGGAGCTGTTTTTT	CAISETSGNTGELFF	TRBJ2-2	TRBV10-3	TRBD2	15	.
TGCGCCAGCAGTTTGGAGAAAATCCAAGAGACCCAGTACTTC	CASSLEKIQETQYF	TRBJ2-5	TRBV5-1	.	14	.
TGTGCCAGCAGGGCCGGGGTTGCCTATGGCTACACCTTC	CASRAGVAYGYTF	TRBJ1-2	TRBV5-4	.	13	.
TGCAGTGTAAGGCCGAACACTGAAGCTTTCTTT	CSVRPNTEAFF	TRBJ1-1	TRBV20-1	.	11	.
TGTGCCAGCAGTGAAAGCGGTGTTGGGGGTGGCTACACCTTC	CASSESGVGGGYTF	TRBJ1-2	TRBV2	.	14	.
TGTGCCAGCAGCCCGGGACAGGGTGGGGAAAAACTGTTTTTT	CASSPGQGGEKLFF	TRBJ1-4	TRBV5-4	TRBD1	14	.
TGTGCCAGCAGACAGTCCATAGAACCCACTGAAGCTTTCTTT	CASRQSIEPTEAFF	TRBJ1-1	TRBV3-1/TRBV3-2	.	14	.
TGTGCCTGGAGTGTGTCGGGGGGGACTGAAGCTTTCTTT	CAWSVSGGTEAFF	TRBJ1-1	TRBV30	.	13	.
TGTGCCAGCTGCATCAGAGTGAACACTGAAGCTTTCTTT	CASCIRVNTEAFF	TRBJ1-1	TRBV19	.	13	.
TGCGCCAGCAGACCTGTGAGCACAGATACGCAGTATTTT	CASRPVSTDTQYF	TRBJ2-3	TRBV10-2	.	13	.
TGTGCCTGGAGTGTAACGGGGGGGCCTGGAAACATTCAGTACTTC	CAWSVTGGPGNIQYF	TRBJ2-4	TRBV30	TRBD2	15	few
TGTGCCAGCAGTGAATCCCAGGGGACAGGGCCCCCCTACGAGCAGTACTTC	CASSESQGTGPPYEQYF	TRBJ2-7	TRBV25-1	TRBD1	17	.